These 32 T cell receptor beta chains were sequenced from one sample in a study of control samples from healthy donors and cancer patients (TCRdb year 2020). Library preparation used the immunoSEQ multiplex PCR assay. TCRdb limited this immuneACCESS table to in-frame rearrangements with V and J called. A share of clones is missing; checked studies link under half to unresolved V genes, and the rest is unexplained. This sample lists approximately 94,000 clones; roughly nine tenths were detected once. The ten top clones hold roughly 1.3% of the sample. Sequenced material: blood. The receptors were sampled from a woman aged 50 to 65 in good health.

V and J are TRBV18 and TRBJ2-1; D perhaps matches TRBD1 (6 bases). The CDR3 spans 14 residues. The V gene's germline CDR1 is KGHSH and CDR2 LQKENI. V lost 2 bases and J lost 5, with 10 bases in between. CDR3 protein: CASSPTGSHNEQFF. As DNA, the CDR3 is TGTGCCAGCTCACCAACAGGGTCCCACAATGAGCAGTTCTTC.

Here the CDR3 DNA reads TGTGCCAGCAGCTTATACGGGTTGGGACAGGGGGTGGGCAATGAGCAGTTCTTC. Its protein is CASSLYGLGQGVGNEQFF. The gene calls are TRBV7-6 and TRBJ2-1; TRBD1 aligns across 11 bases. J gave up 6 bases and V 2 bases, and 12 bases lay outside the gene matches. Looked up from germline, CDR1 is SGHVS and CDR2 is FNYEAQ. The CDR3 runs 18 residues.

The rearrangement joins TRBV6-6 to TRBJ1-5, with D unresolved. The germline V and J ends were trimmed by 7 bases and 1 base, with 5 bases remaining between them. The CDR3 length is 12 residues. CDR1 is MNHNY and CDR2 is SVGAGI in the germline V gene (reference sequence). For the CDR3, the DNA is TGTGCCAGCATCGTAAGCAATCAGCCCCAGCATTTT. Its protein is CASIVSNQPQHF.

This rearrangement joins TRBV19 to TRBJ2-7; 9 bases fit TRBD1. Germline V gives CDR1 LNHDA, CDR2 SQIVND (reference sequence). Germline trimming cut 0 bases from V and 7 bases from J; bases unmatched to any gene: 4. This CDR3 is built from 14 residues. The CDR3 loop reads CASSIDRTGDEQYF. CDR3 DNA: TGTGCCAGTAGTATAGATCGGACAGGGGATGAGCAGTACTTC.

The rearrangement links TRBV19 to TRBJ1-1, with 8 bases aligning to TRBD1. V shed 4 bases and J 7 bases; nucleotides not matched to a gene: 11. CDR1 LNHDA and CDR2 SQIVND come from the germline V gene (reference sequence). The CDR3 covers 15 residues. CDR3 bases: TGTGCCAGTAGTAAGTTGCAGGGGGCGGCTGGTGAAGCTTTCTTT. This encodes CASSKLQGAAGEAFF. The whole variable domain, filled in from reference TRBV19 and TRBJ1-1, reads DGGITQSPKYLFRKEGQNVTLSCEQNLNHDAMYWYRQDPGQGLRLIYYSQIVNDFQKGDIAEGYSVSREKKESFPLTVTSAQKNPTAFYLCASSKLQGAAGEAFFGQGTRLTVV.

The CDR3 sequence is CASSFDRVREKLFF. CDR3 sequence (DNA): TGTGCCAGCAGCTTCGACAGGGTTCGGGAAAAACTGTTTTTT. The chain uses TRBV6-5 and TRBJ1-4; 7 nucleotides align to TRBD1. The CDR3 spans 14 residues. V lost 6 bases and J lost 8; bases outside the gene matches: 9. Germline loops: CDR1 MNHEY, CDR2 SVGAGI.

The chain joins TRBV7-3 to TRBJ2-3; D unresolved. Germline assignment: CDR1 SGHTA and CDR2 FQGTGA. Trimming left V 1 base short and J 4 bases short, with 3 bases between. CDR3 length equals 12 residues. CDR3 amino acids: CASSLNSDTQYF. The DNA for the CDR3 is TGTGCCAGCAGCTTAAATTCAGATACGCAGTATTTT.

This chain uses TRBV18 with TRBJ1-2, with 10 bases matching TRBD1. Per germline, CDR1 KGHSH and CDR2 LQKENI. This CDR3 region has 15 residues. Trimming took 4 bases from V and 4 from J; bases not matched to a gene: 6. CDR3 in DNA: TGTGCCAGCTCACGCGGGACAGGGGACGTCTATGGCTACACCTTC. Translating gives CASSRGTGDVYGYTF.

This clone was detected a few times. The chain has TRBV7-3 and TRBJ1-6; D not certain. The CDR3 covers 12 residues. The V end lost 5 bases, the J end lost 4 bases, and 3 bases lay between the germline ends. Germline V CDR1 and CDR2: SGHTA, FQGTGA. The CDR3, as DNA: TGTGCCAGCAGCGATTATAATTCACCCCTCCACTTT. Translating gives CASSDYNSPLHF.

The chain carries TRBV6-6 and TRBJ2-1, with 16 bases lining up with TRBD2. Per germline, CDR1 MNHNY and CDR2 SVGAGI (reference sequence). This CDR3 is built from 18 residues. The trim removed 5 bases at V and 8 bases at J, leaving 12 bases unmatched. CDR3 sequence (DNA): TGTGCCAGCAGTCTCGGGGGACTAGCGGGAGGGCCAGTAGATGAGCAGTTCTTC. This gives the protein CASSLGGLAGGPVDEQFF.

The chain combines TRBV4-2 with TRBJ1-2, with no clear D. The CDR3 spans 16 residues. With 3 bases removed from V and 0 bases from J, the gap between germline ends came to 14 bases. Germline loops: CDR1 LGHNA, CDR2 YNFKEQ. This chain's CDR3 is CASSQYPGRPNYGYTF. CDR3 nucleotides: TGTGCCAGCAGCCAGTATCCCGGACGGCCTAACTATGGCTACACCTTC.

DNA of the CDR3: TGCGCCAGCAGCTTGGCCGGGACAGGCAAAGAGCAGTACTTC. Protein product: CASSLAGTGKEQYF. J is TRBJ2-7 and V is TRBV5-1, with 8 nucleotides matching TRBD1. Germline V gives CDR1 SGHRS, CDR2 YFSETQ. The CDR3 extends over 14 amino acids. V was clipped by 0 bases and J by 7 bases; unmatched bases: 6.

This clone was detected once. The gene calls are TRBV2 and TRBJ2-7; 10 bases line up with TRBD2. V trimming: 5 bases; J trimming: 2 bases; junction bases outside the gene matches: 9. Germline assignment: CDR1 SNHLY and CDR2 FYNNEI. The CDR3 is 16 amino acids. In DNA form, the CDR3 reads TGTGCCAGCAGTCGACGGACTAGCGGCACGGCCTACGAGCAGTACTTC. Residues: CASSRRTSGTAYEQYF.

The V gene is TRBV28, the J gene TRBJ1-5; weak D call: TRBD1 (5 bases). Looked up from germline, CDR1 is MDHEN and CDR2 is SYDVKM. CDR3 length: 15 amino acids. The V end lost 5 bases, the J end lost 3 bases, and 14 bases lay between the germline ends. DNA of the CDR3: TGTGCCAGCAGTCCGTACGACAGCTCCAATCAGCCCCAGCATTTT. It translates to CASSPYDSSNQPQHF. The full variable domain, completed using reference TRBV28 and TRBJ1-5, is DVKVTQSSRYLVKRTGEKVFLECVQDMDHENMFWYRQDPGLGLRLIYFSYDVKMKEKGDIPEGYSVSREKKERFSLILESASTNQTSMYLCASSPYDSSNQPQHFGDGTRLSIL.

The J gene is TRBJ2-7, the V gene TRBV11-2, with unresolved D. CDR1 and CDR2 (germline): SGHAT, FQNNGV. V shed 1 base and J shed 2 bases, with 6 bases lying between them. CDR3 length equals 13 residues. In DNA form, the CDR3 reads TGTGCCAGCAGCTTAGCCAGGACCTACGAGCAGTACTTC. Amino acid sequence: CASSLARTYEQYF.

The chain employs TRBV27 and TRBJ2-7; D not certain. The CDR3 covers 17 residues. With 4 bases removed from V and 2 bases from J, the gap between germline ends came to 21 bases. Germline V CDR1 and CDR2: MNHEY, SMNVEV (reference sequence). The CDR3 loop reads CASSSRKLTLSTYEQYF. CDR3 DNA sequence: TGTGCCAGCAGTTCGCGTAAGCTAACTCTTTCAACCTACGAGCAGTACTTC.

The chain has TRBV28 and TRBJ1-5; 12 bases agree with TRBD1. Looked up from germline, CDR1 is MDHEN and CDR2 is SYDVKM. J lost 10 bases, V lost 4 bases, and 5 bases had no gene match. CDR3 length equals 14 residues. CDR3 nucleotide sequence: TGTGCCAGCAGTTCCGGGACAGGGGGCTTTCCCCAGCATTTT. Its translation: CASSSGTGGFPQHF.

The chain combines TRBV6-5 with TRBJ2-3; 13 bases agree with TRBD2. The germline CDR1 and CDR2 sequences are MNHEY and SVGAGI. This CDR3 is built from 14 residues. V dropped 10 bases and J dropped 5; count of bases not matched to a gene: 6. As DNA, the CDR3 is TGTGCCATAGGGACTAGCGGGGTGAGAGATACGCAGTATTTT. Protein sequence: CAIGTSGVRDTQYF.

This chain links TRBV19 with TRBJ1-1; 7 bases are a match to TRBD1. This CDR3 is built from 13 residues. J lost 6 bases, V lost 6 bases, and 7 bases had no gene match. Per the germline V gene, CDR1 is LNHDA and CDR2 is SQIVND (reference sequence). CDR3 residues: CASRTPGGPEAFF. The CDR3 region has the DNA TGTGCCAGTAGGACCCCAGGGGGGCCTGAAGCTTTCTTT.

CDR3 sequence reads: CASSQEGDQRRRFF. The CDR3 DNA follows: TGCGCCAGCAGCCAAGAGGGGGACCAACGCAGGCGGTTCTTC. The chain has TRBV4-3 and TRBJ2-1; D could derive from TRBD1 or TRBD2 (5 bases each). This CDR3 contains 14 residues. V gave up 0 bases and J gave up 15 bases, with 18 bases separating them. CDR1 and CDR2 (germline): LGHNA, YSLEER.

This chain connects TRBV2 to TRBJ1-2; no clear D gene. Germline V gives CDR1 SNHLY, CDR2 FYNNEI. V was pared by 3 bases and J by 1 base, with 9 bases between. The CDR3 totals 14 residues. CDR3 coding DNA: TGTGCCAGCAGTGATCAAGGATTTAACTATGGCTACACCTTC. Encoded protein: CASSDQGFNYGYTF.

CDR3 protein: CASSPTRDRGYEQYF. The CDR3 bases are TGTGCCAGCAGCCCCACCCGGGACAGGGGCTACGAGCAGTACTTC. This sequence joins TRBV28 and TRBJ2-7, with 10 bases lining up with TRBD1. Trimming at V came to 6 bases and at J to 3 bases, leaving 8 bases not matched to a gene. Germline V gene sequence: CDR1 MDHEN, CDR2 SYDVKM. CDR3 length: 15 amino acids.

This sequence joins TRBV19 and TRBJ2-2, with TRBD1 matching over 7 bases. Germline-derived CDR1 and CDR2 are LNHDA and SQIVND (reference sequence). V lost 11 bases, J lost 1 base, and 10 bases stayed unmatched. The CDR3 spans 15 residues. The CDR3 coding sequence is TGTGCCTCCCGAGGACAGGCATTGAACACCGGGGAGCTGTTTTTT. Protein sequence: CASRGQALNTGELFF.

The gene calls are TRBV28 and TRBJ1-2; D is undetermined. The CDR3 contains 13 residues. V was shortened by 2 bases and J by 7 bases, with 11 bases between the two germline ends. Germline V gene sequence: CDR1 MDHEN, CDR2 SYDVKM. This CDR3 reads CASSLAQDSGYTF. In DNA, the CDR3 is TGTGCCAGCAGTTTAGCGCAGGATAGTGGCTACACCTTC.

The chain carries TRBV7-2 and TRBJ2-2; maybe TRBD2 (6 bases). V lost 3 bases to trimming and J lost 7 bases, with 9 bases between them. Germline CDR1 is SGHTA and CDR2 is FQGNSA. The CDR3 contains 13 residues. The CDR3 DNA is TGTGCCAGCAGCTTCTCGGGAGACGGGGAGCTGTTTTTT. This encodes CASSFSGDGELFF. Full variable domain (remainder filled in from reference TRBV7-2 and TRBJ2-2): GAGVSQSPSNKVTEKGKDVELRCDPISGHTALYWYRQSLGQGLEFLIYFQGNSAPDKSGLPSDRFSAERTGGSVSTLTIQRTQQEDSAVYLCASSFSGDGELFFGEGSRLTVL.

This chain uses TRBV10-1 with TRBJ2-7; D unresolved. CDR1 and CDR2 (germline): WNHNN, SYGVQD (reference sequence). CDR3 length: 10 amino acids. The CDR3 bases are TGCGCCAGCAGTGATCCTGCAGTAACGGTC. This sequence encodes CASSDPAVTV.

The chain couples TRBV2 to TRBJ2-1; 11 nucleotides agree with TRBD1. Germline values: CDR1 SNHLY, CDR2 FYNNEI. CDR3 length: 15 residues. After removal of 0 bases from V and 15 bases from J, the junction contained 10 bases not matched to a gene. The CDR3 region has the DNA TGTGCCAGCAGTGAAGCGAGAGGGACAGGGGGTCTGGGGTTCTTC. Its protein is CASSEARGTGGLGFF.

This chain joins TRBV2 and TRBJ1-2; D gene uncertain. Germline V gene lookup returns CDR1 SNHLY and CDR2 FYNNEI. This CDR3 contains 13 residues. Trimming took 6 bases from V and 4 from J, leaving 12 bases between them. The CDR3 is CASSVDTFYGYTF. The CDR3 DNA sequence: TGTGCCAGCAGCGTCGACACATTCTATGGCTACACCTTC.

The gene calls are TRBV6-2 or TRBV6-3 and TRBJ2-4, with 10 bases that match TRBD2. Germline V gene lookup returns CDR1 MNHEY and CDR2 SVGEGT. The CDR3 loop spans 16 amino acids. The trim removed 5 bases at V and 7 bases at J, leaving 11 bases unmatched. CDR3 bases: TGTGCCAGCAGTACCGAGCGAGCGGGAGGGCCCAACATTCAGTACTTC. Translating it yields CASSTERAGGPNIQYF.

J is TRBJ2-1 and V is TRBV5-1, with 7 bases identical to TRBD1. Trimming at V came to 0 bases and at J to 7 bases, leaving 10 bases not matched to a gene. There are 16 residues in the CDR3. Germline CDR1 and CDR2: SGHRS and YFSETQ. The CDR3, as DNA: TGCGCCAGCAGCTTGGTACCGGGACAGTTGTTTAATGAGCAGTTCTTC. It encodes CASSLVPGQLFNEQFF.

This chain joins TRBV9 and TRBJ2-7; a possible D gene is TRBD1 (6 bases). The germline gives CDR1 SGDLS, CDR2 YYNGEE. With 4 bases removed from V and 4 bases from J, the gap between germline ends came to 21 bases. The CDR3 spans 16 residues. This chain's CDR3 is CASSPRRQDPGYEQYF. The DNA for the CDR3 is TGTGCCAGCAGCCCCCGAAGACAGGACCCGGGGTACGAGCAGTACTTC.

This clone showed up just once. The chain couples TRBV7-8 to TRBJ2-3; a weak D match, TRBD2 (6 bases). Trimming cost V 5 bases and J 0 bases, with 12 bases left between them. Germline CDR1 and CDR2: SGHVS and FQNEAQ. The CDR3 has 15 amino acids. The CDR3 here is CASSRDGRSTDTQYF. The CDR3 DNA reads TGTGCCAGCAGCCGGGACGGGAGAAGCACAGATACGCAGTATTTT.